This T cell receptor (beta chain) was retrieved from a study of cytomegalovirus exposure and HLA in healthy donors. Findings and caveats of the study: Reportedly, diagnosis of cytomegalovirus status by the classifier showed high specificity and sensitivity. The listing of some 170 TCR beta chains classed them as cytomegalovirus-associated.

V was pared by 2 bases and J by 1 base, with 11 bases between. The germline gives CDR1 SGHNT, CDR2 YENEEA. The CDR3 extends over 15 amino acids. Details on this clone: Its antigen remains unknown.

Using immunoSEQ multiplex PCR, the repertoire was profiled, and TCRdb retains in-frame clones only, with some absent. The sample consists of under 75,000 clones, around 81% of them appearing once. The clonotype comes from a man between 25 and 39 years old in good health and CMV-seronegative. Material: PBMCs. The V call is TRBV11-3, the J call TRBJ1-1, with D perhaps matching TRBD1 (6 bases). Here the CDR3 DNA reads TGTGCCAGCAGCTTATCAGGGGTTTGGAACACTGAAGCTTTCTTT. Translated: CASSLSGVWNTEAFF.